The sequence of this T cell receptor beta chain was determined in a study of T-cell memory formation after mild COVID-19. Study in general: TCR clusters were mostly confined to one donor each.

This clonotype has ten or more counts. The antigen remains undetermined. CDR1 and CDR2 (germline): LGHDT, YNNKEL (reference sequence). V shed 6 bases, J shed 6 bases, and the junction held 8 bases outside the gene matches. The CDR3 length is 14 residues. General study results and limits: Shrinking CD4+ clones were chiefly CM and EM; CD8+ ones were chiefly EMRA. Later expanders leaned CD4+, whereas clones that contracted between day 15 and 85 were balanced CD4/CD8.

A 5'RACE reaction primed in the constant segment made cDNA libraries of TCR alpha and TCR beta, and these carried sample barcodes and UMIs. A single record per CDR3 protein comes from TCRdb applying MiXCR to the 5' RACE reads. The sample has over 10,000 distinct CDR3 sequences, around 16% seen once. Sample: PBMCs or a T cell subset sorted from them (not recorded which). This chain links TRBV3-1 with TRBJ2-1; TRBD2 matches 7 bases. The receptor's source is a man younger than 35 who had mild COVID-19 (a few samples of this study predate the infection). Cell type and time point are not known. The DNA of the CDR3 is TGTGCCAGCAGTACCGTCGGGGAGGGCAATGAGCAGTTCTTC. As protein: CASSTVGEGNEQFF.